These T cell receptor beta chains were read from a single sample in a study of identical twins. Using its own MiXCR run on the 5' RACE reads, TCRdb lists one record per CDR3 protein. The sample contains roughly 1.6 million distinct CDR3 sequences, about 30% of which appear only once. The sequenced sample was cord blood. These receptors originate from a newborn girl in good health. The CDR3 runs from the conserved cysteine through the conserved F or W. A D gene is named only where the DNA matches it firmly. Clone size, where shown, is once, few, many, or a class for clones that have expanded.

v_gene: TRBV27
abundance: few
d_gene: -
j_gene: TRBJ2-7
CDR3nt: TGTGCCAGCAGTTTATCGGGACTGAACGAGCAGTACTTC
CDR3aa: CASSLSGLNEQYF

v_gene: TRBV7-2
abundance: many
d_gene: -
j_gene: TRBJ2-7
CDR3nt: TGTGCCAGCAGTTTAGGGGGGTTATCCTACGAGCAGTACTTC
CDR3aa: CASSLGGLSYEQYF

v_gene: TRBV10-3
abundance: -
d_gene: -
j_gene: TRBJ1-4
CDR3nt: TGTGCCACCTTCAATGAAAAACTGTTTTTT
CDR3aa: CATFNEKLFF

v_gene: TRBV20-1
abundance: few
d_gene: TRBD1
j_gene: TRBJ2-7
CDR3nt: TGCAGTGCGCACACAGGGGTGAGGGACGAGCAGTACTTC
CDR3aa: CSAHTGVRDEQYF

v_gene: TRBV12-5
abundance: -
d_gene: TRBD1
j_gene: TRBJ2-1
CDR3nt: TGTGCTAGTGGCTTCTCCGGGACAGGGGGGCACAATGAGCAGTTCTTC
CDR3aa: CASGFSGTGGHNEQFF

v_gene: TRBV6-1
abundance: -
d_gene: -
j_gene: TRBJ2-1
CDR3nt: TGTGCCAGCAGTGAAGGCCCTGAGCAGTTCTTC
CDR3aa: CASSEGPEQFF

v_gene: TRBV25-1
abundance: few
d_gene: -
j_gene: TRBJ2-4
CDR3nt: TGTGCCAGCAGTACCCGAAGAGGGGGAGTCAAAAACATTCAGTACTTC
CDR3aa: CASSTRRGGVKNIQYF

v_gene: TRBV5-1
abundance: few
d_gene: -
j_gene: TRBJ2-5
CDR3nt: TGCGCCAGCAGCTTGGATGGGATAAACGCTGTGGGGACCCAGTACTTC
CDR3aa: CASSLDGINAVGTQYF

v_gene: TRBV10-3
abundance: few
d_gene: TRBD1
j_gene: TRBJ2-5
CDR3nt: TGTGCCATCAGTGAGTCAGACAGGGGTTTAAGAGAGACCCAGTACTTC
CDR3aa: CAISESDRGLRETQYF

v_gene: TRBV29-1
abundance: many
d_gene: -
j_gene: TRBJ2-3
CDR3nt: TGCAGCGGAGGTGCTATCGGAAATACGCAGTATTTT
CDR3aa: CSGGAIGNTQYF

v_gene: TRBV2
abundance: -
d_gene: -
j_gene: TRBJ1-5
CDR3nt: TGTGCCAGTGAAGGAGGACCCAATCAGCCCCAGCATTTT
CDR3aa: CASEGGPNQPQHF

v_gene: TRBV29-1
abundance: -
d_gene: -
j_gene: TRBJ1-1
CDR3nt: TGCAGCGCGGGGTCAGGGAACACTGAAACTTTCTTT
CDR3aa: CSAGSGNTETFF

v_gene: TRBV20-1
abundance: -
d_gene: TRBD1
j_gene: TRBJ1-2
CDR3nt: TGCAGTGCCACTCCGACAGGGGACTATGGCTACACCTTC
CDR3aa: CSATPTGDYGYTF

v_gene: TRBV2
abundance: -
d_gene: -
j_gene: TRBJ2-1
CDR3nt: TGTGCCAGAAGAGAGAGAAATGAGCAGTTCTTC
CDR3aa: CARRERNEQFF